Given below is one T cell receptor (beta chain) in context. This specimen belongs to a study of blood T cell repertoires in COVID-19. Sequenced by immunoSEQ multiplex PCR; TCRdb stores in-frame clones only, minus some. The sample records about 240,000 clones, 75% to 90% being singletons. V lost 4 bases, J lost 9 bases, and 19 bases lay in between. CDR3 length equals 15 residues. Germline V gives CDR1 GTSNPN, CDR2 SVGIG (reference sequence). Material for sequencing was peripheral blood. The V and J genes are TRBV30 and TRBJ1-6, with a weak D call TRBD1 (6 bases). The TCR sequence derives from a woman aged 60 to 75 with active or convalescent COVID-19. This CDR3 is CAWTGAPTPRSPLHF. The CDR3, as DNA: TGTGCCTGGACAGGGGCCCCCACACCCCGTTCACCCCTCCACTTT.